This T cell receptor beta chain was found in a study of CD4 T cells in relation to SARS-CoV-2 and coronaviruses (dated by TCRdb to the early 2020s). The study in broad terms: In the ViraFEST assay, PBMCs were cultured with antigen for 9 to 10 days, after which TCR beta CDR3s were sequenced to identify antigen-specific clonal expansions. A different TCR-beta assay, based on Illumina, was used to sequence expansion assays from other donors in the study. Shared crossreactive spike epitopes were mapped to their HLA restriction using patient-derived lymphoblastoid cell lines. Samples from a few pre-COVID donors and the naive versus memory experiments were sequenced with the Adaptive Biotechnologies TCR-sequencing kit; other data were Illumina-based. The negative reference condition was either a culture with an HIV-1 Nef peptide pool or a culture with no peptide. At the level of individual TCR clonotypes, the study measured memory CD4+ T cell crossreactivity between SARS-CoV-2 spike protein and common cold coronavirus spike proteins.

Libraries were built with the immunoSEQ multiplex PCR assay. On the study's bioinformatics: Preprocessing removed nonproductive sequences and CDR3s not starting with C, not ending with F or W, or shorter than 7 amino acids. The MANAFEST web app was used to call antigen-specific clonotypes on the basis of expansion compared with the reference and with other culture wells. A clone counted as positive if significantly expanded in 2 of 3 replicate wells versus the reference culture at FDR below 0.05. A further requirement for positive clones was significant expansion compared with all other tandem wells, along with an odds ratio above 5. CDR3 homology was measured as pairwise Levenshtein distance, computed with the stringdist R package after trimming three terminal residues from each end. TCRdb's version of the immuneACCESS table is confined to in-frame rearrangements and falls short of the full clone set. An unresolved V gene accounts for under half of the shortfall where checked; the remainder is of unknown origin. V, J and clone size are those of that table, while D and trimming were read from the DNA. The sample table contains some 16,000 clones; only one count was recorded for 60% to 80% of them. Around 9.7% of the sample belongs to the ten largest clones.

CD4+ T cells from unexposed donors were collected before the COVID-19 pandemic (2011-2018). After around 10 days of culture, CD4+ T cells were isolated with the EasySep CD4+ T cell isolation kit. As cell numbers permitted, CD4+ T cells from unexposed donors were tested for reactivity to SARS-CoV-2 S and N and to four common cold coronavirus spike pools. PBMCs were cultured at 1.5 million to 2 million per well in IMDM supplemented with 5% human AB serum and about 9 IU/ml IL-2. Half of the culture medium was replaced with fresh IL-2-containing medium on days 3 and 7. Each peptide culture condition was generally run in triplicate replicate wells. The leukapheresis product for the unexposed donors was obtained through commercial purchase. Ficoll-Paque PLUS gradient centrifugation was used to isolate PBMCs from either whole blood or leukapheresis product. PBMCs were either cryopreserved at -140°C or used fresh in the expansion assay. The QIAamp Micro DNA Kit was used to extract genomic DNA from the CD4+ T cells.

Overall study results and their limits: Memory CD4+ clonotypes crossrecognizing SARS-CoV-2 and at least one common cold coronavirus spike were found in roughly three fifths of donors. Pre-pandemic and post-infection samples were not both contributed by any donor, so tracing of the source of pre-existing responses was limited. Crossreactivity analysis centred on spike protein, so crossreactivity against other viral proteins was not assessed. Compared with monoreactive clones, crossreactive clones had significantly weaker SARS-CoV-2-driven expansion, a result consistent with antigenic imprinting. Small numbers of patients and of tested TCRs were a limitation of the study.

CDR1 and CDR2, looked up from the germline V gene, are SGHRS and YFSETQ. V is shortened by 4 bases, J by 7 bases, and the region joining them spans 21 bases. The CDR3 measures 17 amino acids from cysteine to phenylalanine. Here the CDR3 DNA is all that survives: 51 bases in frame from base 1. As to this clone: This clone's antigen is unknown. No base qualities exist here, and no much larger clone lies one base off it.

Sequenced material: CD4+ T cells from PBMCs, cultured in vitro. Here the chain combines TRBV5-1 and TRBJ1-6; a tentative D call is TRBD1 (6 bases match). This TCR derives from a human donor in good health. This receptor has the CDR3 CASSASTGGFVNSPLHF. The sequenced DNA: TGCGCCAGCAGCGCCTCGACAGGTGGATTCGTCAATTCACCCCTCCACTTT.